Following are 30 T cell receptor beta chains from one sample sequenced in a study of T cells in Graves' hyperthyroidism and ophthalmopathy. Researchers amplified the TCR beta CDR3 regions from RNA transcripts. The HTBI primer set drove a first-round RT-PCR of the TCR CDR3. One entry per CDR3 protein, called by TCRdb with MiXCR from the multiplex PCR reads. The data show over 350,000 distinct CDR3 sequences, with over 12% seen just once and around 13% held by the top ten. The sequencing input was blood. The receptors stem from a man between 18 and 29 years old with Graves' ophthalmopathy.

This clonotype was observed many times. This chain connects TRBV20-1 to TRBJ2-2, with D perhaps given as TRBD1 or TRBD2 (5 bases each). The germline gives CDR1 DFQATT, CDR2 SNEGSKA (reference sequence). This CDR3 contains 13 residues. The CDR3 DNA reads TGCAGCGCCAGGGTCGAGGGCACCGGGGAGCTGTTTTTT. This translates into CSARVEGTGELFF.

The sample holds many counts of this clonotype. The chain links TRBV11-2 to TRBJ2-1, with 8 positions matching TRBD2. V gave up 1 base and J gave up 3 bases; unmatched junction bases: 5. The CDR3 is made up of 16 amino acids. CDR1 SGHAT and CDR2 FQNNGV come from the germline V gene. DNA for the CDR3: TGTGCCAGCAGCTTAGGGGCTAGCGGGTACTACAATGAGCAGTTCTTC. It encodes CASSLGASGYYNEQFF.

This clonotype was seen ten or more times. This chain connects TRBV20-1 to TRBJ2-1, with 9 bases that match TRBD2. J gave up 10 bases and V 0 bases, and 10 bases lay outside the gene matches. Germline assignment: CDR1 DFQATT and CDR2 SNEGSKA (reference sequence). The CDR3 is 15 residues long. The CDR3 coding sequence is TGCAGTGCTAGAGACCATAGCGGGAGTCGGTGGGAGCAGTTCTTC. The encoded protein is CSARDHSGSRWEQFF.

The table lists this clonotype with many counts. The rearrangement links TRBV20-1 to TRBJ2-1, with 9 bases aligning to TRBD2. The CDR3 sequence is 15 residues long. The germline V gene encodes CDR1 DFQATT and CDR2 SNEGSKA (reference sequence). V lost 0 bases and J lost 3; bases outside the gene matches: 3. The CDR3, as DNA: TGCAGTGCTAGAGATCGACTAGCGGTCTACAATGAGCAGTTCTTC. Its translation: CSARDRLAVYNEQFF.

J is TRBJ1-6 and V is TRBV4-1; D is possibly TRBD1 (6 bases). The CDR3 has 17 residues. The germline gives CDR1 MGHRA, CDR2 YSYEKL. V was cut by 0 bases and J by 5 bases, with 14 bases left in between. The CDR3 loop is CASSQDRTGQDNSPLHF. In DNA, the CDR3 is TGCGCCAGCAGCCAAGATCGAACAGGGCAGGATAATTCACCCCTCCACTTT.

This clonotype has a count of ten or more. The gene calls are TRBV6-5 and TRBJ2-6; tentatively, D is TRBD2 (6 bases). V lost 5 bases, J lost 0 bases, and 23 bases lay in between. This CDR3 is built from 20 residues. Germline V gene sequence: CDR1 MNHEY, CDR2 SVGAGI. The CDR3 DNA reads TGTGCCAGCAGTCTACGGGACCCGGCAGGGAGGAGCTCTGGGGCCAACGTCCTGACTTTC. Residues: CASSLRDPAGRSSGANVLTF.

In the case of this clonotype: A read error is likely, as this CDR3 ends without the conserved phenylalanine or tryptophan. This chain uses TRBV5-6 with TRBJ2-7; D is possibly TRBD1 (6 bases). This CDR3 has 14 amino acids. V gave up 2 bases and J gave up 1 base, with 10 bases separating them. Per germline, CDR1 SGHDT and CDR2 YYEEEE. The chain's CDR3 is CASSFNGQSYEQYL. CDR3 coding DNA: TGTGCCAGCAGCTTTAATGGACAGTCCTACGAGCAGTACCTC.

This clonotype has a handful of counts. DNA for the CDR3: TGTGCCAGCAGTAGCCCTACCCGGTCCCCTTACGAGCAGTACTTC. Protein: CASSSPTRSPYEQYF. The chain couples TRBV7-9 to TRBJ2-7; D not certain. Germline CDR1 reads SEHNR; CDR2 reads FQNEAQ (reference sequence). This CDR3 has 15 amino acids. V was clipped by 6 bases and J by 4 bases, with 19 bases between them.

This clonotype was found many times. The chain uses TRBV14 and TRBJ2-3; maybe TRBD1 (6 bases). The CDR3 loop spans 18 amino acids. Germline CDR1 SGHDN, CDR2 FVKESK. Trimming took off 0 bases at V and 5 bases at J, with 21 bases between the two ends. CDR3 bases: TGTGCCAGCAGCCAAGATCTTGGCGTCAGGGGTGTGGAAGATACGCAGTATTTT. Encoded protein: CASSQDLGVRGVEDTQYF.

This clonotype was observed a handful of times. The chain recombines TRBV9 with TRBJ2-3, with D possibly being TRBD2 (7 bases). V lost 5 bases, J lost 1 base, and 17 bases lay in between. The CDR3 is 16 residues long. Germline lookup yields CDR1 SGDLS and CDR2 YYNGEE. The CDR3 spells CASRSQGGVGTDTQYF. Here the CDR3 DNA reads TGTGCCAGCAGAAGTCAAGGGGGGGTGGGCACAGATACGCAGTATTTT. Full variable domain (missing parts from reference TRBV9 and TRBJ2-3): DSGVTQTPKHLITATGQRVTLRCSPRSGDLSVYWYQQSLDQGLQFLIQYYNGEERAKGNILERFSAQQFPDLHSELNLSSLELGDSALYFCASRSQGGVGTDTQYFGPGTRLTVL.

This clonotype has at least ten counts. This chain connects TRBV4-1 to TRBJ1-2; 7 bases line up with TRBD1. The CDR3 spans 14 residues. With V trimmed by 0 bases and J by 8 bases, 6 bases remained unmatched. Looked up from germline, CDR1 is MGHRA and CDR2 is YSYEKL. Written as DNA, the CDR3 is TGCGCCAGCAGCCAAGATTACAGGGGATACGGCTACACCTTC. It is translated as CASSQDYRGYGYTF.

This clonotype showed up many times. The chain employs TRBV6-1 and TRBJ2-7; TRBD2 matches 9 bases. The J segment lost 5 bases and the V segment lost 3 bases, leaving 5 bases of the junction unmatched. CDR3 length: 14 amino acids. Germline CDR1 reads MNHNS; CDR2 reads SASEGT. In DNA form, the CDR3 reads TGTGCCAGCAGTGATACGCGGGAGGGCCACGAGCAGTACTTC. This sequence encodes CASSDTREGHEQYF.

The table lists this clonotype with many counts. This chain links TRBV11-2 with TRBJ2-1, with 9 bases matching TRBD2. V lost 5 bases to trimming and J lost 6 bases; unmatched junction nucleotides: 8. The germline gives CDR1 SGHAT, CDR2 FQNNGV. The CDR3 spans 15 residues. The DNA of the CDR3 is TGTGCCAGCAGCCTACGACTAGCGGAGGGCAATGAGCAGTTCTTC. Protein product: CASSLRLAEGNEQFF.

The sample holds a few counts of this clonotype. This chain uses TRBV9 with TRBJ2-7; 12 positions agree with TRBD2. Trimming took 2 bases from V and 2 from J; bases not matched to a gene: 8. Looked up from germline, CDR1 is SGDLS and CDR2 is YYNGEE. This CDR3 spans 17 amino acids. The CDR3 nucleotides are TGTGCCAGCAGCGTTGGGGCCTCTAGCGGGAGGGCCTACGAGCAGTACTTC. Protein sequence: CASSVGASSGRAYEQYF.

This clonotype was recorded many times. The chain has TRBV2 and TRBJ2-1; 7 bases fit TRBD2. The CDR3 spans 14 residues. From germline, CDR1 is SNHLY and CDR2 FYNNEI. V lost 6 bases and J lost 4; bases outside the gene matches: 6. CDR3 sequence reads: CASSDRDYYNEQFF. CDR3 DNA sequence: TGTGCCAGCAGCGACCGGGACTATTACAATGAGCAGTTCTTC.

In this sample, this clonotype turned up many times. The CDR3 sequence: CASSLLDSYNEQFF. CDR3 nucleotide sequence: TGTGCCAGCAGTTTGCTAGACTCCTACAATGAGCAGTTCTTC. The V and J genes are TRBV12-3 or TRBV12-4 and TRBJ2-1; no firm D call. The V gene lost 3 bases and the J gene lost 0 bases, with 6 bases spanning the gap. The CDR3 spans 14 residues.

This clonotype was seen repeatedly, ten times or more. The chain joins TRBV2 to TRBJ1-5; 9 bases map to TRBD1. There are 17 residues in the CDR3. J gave up 0 bases and V 6 bases, and 9 bases lay outside the gene matches. The V gene's germline CDR1 is SNHLY and CDR2 FYNNEI. In DNA, the CDR3 is TGTGCCAGCAGCGCGGGACAGGGAACTTTTAGCAATCAGCCCCAGCATTTT. This translates into CASSAGQGTFSNQPQHF.

This clonotype has at least ten counts. This chain links TRBV11-3 with TRBJ2-5; D is undetermined. Germline V gene data show CDR1 as SGHNT and CDR2 as YENEEA. Trimming stripped 5 bases from V and 4 bases from J, with 20 bases between. This CDR3 spans 16 amino acids. CDR3: CASSPPDGKGRETQYF. The DNA for the CDR3 is TGTGCCAGCAGCCCCCCGGACGGAAAGGGCCGAGAGACCCAGTACTTC.

This clonotype was seen repeatedly, ten times or more. The chain employs TRBV7-9 and TRBJ2-7; 12 bases are a match to TRBD2. The length of the CDR3 is 16 residues. J gave up 5 bases and V 4 bases, and 9 bases lay outside the gene matches. In germline, CDR1 is SEHNR, CDR2 FQNEAQ (reference sequence). The CDR3 region has the DNA TGTGCCAGCAGCTCGCCTAGCGGGAGGGCCGCCCACGAGCAGTACTTC. It is translated as CASSSPSGRAAHEQYF.

This clonotype was detected a few times. The chain couples TRBV7-9 to TRBJ2-7, with unresolved D. Germline loops: CDR1 SEHNR, CDR2 FQNEAQ (reference sequence). V lost 1 base and J 0 bases, leaving 10 bases between the germline ends. This CDR3 contains 15 residues. CDR3 bases: TGTGCCAGCAGCTTAGGGATACACTACTCCTACGAGCAGTACTTC. Translation gives CASSLGIHYSYEQYF.

The chain couples TRBV30 to TRBJ1-1; 7 nucleotides agree with TRBD1. The trim removed 2 bases at V and 10 bases at J, leaving 22 bases unmatched. The CDR3 extends over 17 amino acids. CDR1 and CDR2 from the germline V gene are GTSNPN and SVGIG (reference sequence). The CDR3 sequence is CAWSPSILFYRGWPAFF. CDR3 nucleotide sequence: TGTGCCTGGAGTCCCTCTATCCTCTTCTACAGGGGTTGGCCAGCTTTCTTT.

This clonotype was seen at least ten times. The chain employs TRBV12-3 or TRBV12-4 and TRBJ2-5; TRBD2 matches at 7 bases. With 3 bases clipped from V and 6 bases from J, the junction kept 13 bases outside the gene matches. The CDR3 loop spans 16 amino acids. The CDR3 DNA reads TGTGCCAGCAGTTTTTACTCGCGGGAGTTTCGGAAGACCCAGTACTTC. It encodes CASSFYSREFRKTQYF.

The chain links TRBV30 to TRBJ2-7; 11 positions match TRBD2. The CDR3 extends over 15 amino acids. Germline trimming cut 2 bases from V and 4 bases from J; bases unmatched to any gene: 7. Germline loops: CDR1 GTSNPN, CDR2 SVGIG (reference sequence). DNA of the CDR3: TGTGCCTGGAGTCAAGGGACTAGCGGTACATACGAGCAGTACTTC. Residues: CAWSQGTSGTYEQYF.

This clonotype was recorded at least ten times. This chain connects TRBV12-3 or TRBV12-4 to TRBJ1-1; D uncertain. The ends were cut back, 7 bases at V and 1 base at J, with 13 bases in the middle. CDR3 size: 14 residues. The CDR3 DNA reads TGTGCCAGCACTTCCCGGGCCCGGAACACTGAAGCTTTCTTT. Encoded protein: CASTSRARNTEAFF.

This clonotype has at least ten counts. The chain links TRBV6-1 to TRBJ2-5; 11 bases agree with TRBD1. The V and J ends lost 5 bases and 4 bases, in that order; junction bases with no gene match: 12. Looked up from germline, CDR1 is MNHNS and CDR2 is SASEGT. The CDR3 has 17 residues. CDR3 protein: CASSLIPSGTGGETQYF. CDR3 DNA: TGTGCCAGCAGTCTCATCCCCTCCGGGACAGGGGGAGAGACCCAGTACTTC.

As concerns this clonotype: This may be a read error: a much more frequent sequence differs by one nucleotide. V and J are TRBV11-1 and TRBJ1-3, with D hard to call. V lost 7 bases and J lost 2, with 15 bases in between. Germline V gene lookup returns CDR1 SGHAT and CDR2 FQDESV (reference sequence). The CDR3 consists of 15 residues. Written as DNA, the CDR3 is TGTGCCAGCAACTACAGTCCAGAGACTGGAAACACCATATATTTT. Translated, it gives CASNYSPETGNTIYF.

This clonotype came up a few times. The gene calls are TRBV15 and TRBJ2-2; D is undetermined. Germline V gene lookup returns CDR1 LNHNV and CDR2 YYDKDF (reference sequence). The CDR3 spans 14 residues. The germline V and J ends were trimmed by 1 base and 4 bases, with 7 bases remaining between them. CDR3 region: CATSRGTPTGELFF. Written as DNA, the CDR3 is TGTGCCACCAGCAGAGGTACACCCACCGGGGAGCTGTTTTTT.

This clonotype was counted at least ten times. The chain is built from TRBV27 and TRBJ1-2; D might be TRBD1 (6 bases). The CDR3 sequence is 15 residues long. The germline CDR1 and CDR2 sequences are MNHEY and SMNVEV (reference sequence). The germline V and J ends were trimmed by 7 bases and 7 bases, with 22 bases remaining between them. The CDR3 DNA is TGTGCCAGCACTACAGCAACAGGGTTTTCGGGTGGCTACACCTTC. Amino acid sequence: CASTTATGFSGGYTF.

This clonotype has ten or more counts. This chain connects TRBV11-2 to TRBJ1-1; D is unclear. From germline, CDR1 is SGHAT and CDR2 FQNNGV. Trimming took off 4 bases at V and 5 bases at J, with 14 bases between the two ends. This CDR3 is built from 14 residues. CDR3 protein: CASSYQVSRTEAFF. As DNA, the CDR3 is TGTGCCAGCAGCTATCAGGTCTCTAGGACTGAAGCTTTCTTT.

This clonotype was counted only a few times. This chain joins TRBV2 and TRBJ2-1, with D uncertain. The V gene's germline CDR1 is SNHLY and CDR2 FYNNEI. V was shortened by 5 bases and J by 10 bases, with 6 bases between the two germline ends. CDR3 length equals 10 residues. CDR3 sequence reads: CASSKYEQFF. The DNA for the CDR3 is TGTGCCAGCAGTAAATACGAGCAGTTCTTC.